These 29 T cell receptor beta chains came from one sample sequenced in a study of blood T cell repertoires in COVID-19. Libraries were prepared by immunoSEQ multiplex PCR; TCRdb keeps only in-frame clonotypes and omits some of them. The sample records about 240,000 clones, about four fifths being singletons. Material: peripheral blood. Receptor source: a woman of 80 years or more with acute or convalescent COVID-19.

The table lists this clone with a count of one. V usage is TRBV6-6 and J usage is TRBJ1-5; D ambiguous. Germline-derived CDR1 and CDR2 are MNHNY and SVGAGI (reference sequence). V lost 7 bases and J 0 bases, leaving 16 bases between the germline ends. This CDR3 has 16 amino acids. The CDR3 is CASTHWRQVSNQPQHF. The CDR3 nucleotides are TGTGCCAGCACCCACTGGAGGCAAGTTAGCAATCAGCCCCAGCATTTT.

V gene TRBV20-1 combines with J gene TRBJ2-7; the match to TRBD2 covers 9 bases. The CDR3 covers 16 residues. Germline-derived CDR1 and CDR2 are DFQATT and SNEGSKA (reference sequence). The junction had 9 bases not matched to a gene; V was cut back by 3 bases and J by 0 bases. In DNA, the CDR3 is TGCAGTGCTAGTCTGCCTAGCGGGGTGAGCTCCTACGAGCAGTACTTC. It encodes CSASLPSGVSSYEQYF.

The chain is built from TRBV7-3 and TRBJ2-3, with 8 nucleotides matching TRBD2. The CDR3 contains 16 residues. In germline, CDR1 is SGHTA, CDR2 FQGTGA. V lost 2 bases to trimming and J lost 6 bases; unmatched junction nucleotides: 10. CDR3 DNA: TGTGCCAGCAGCTTAGCTGGCGGGGGGCCCTGGGATACGCAGTATTTT. Translation: CASSLAGGGPWDTQYF. The variable domain in full, completed from reference TRBV7-3 and TRBJ2-3, reads GAGVSQTPSNKVTEKGKYVELRCDPISGHTALYWYRQSLGQGPEFLIYFQGTGAADDSGLPNDRFFAVRPEGSVSTLKIQRTERGDSAVYLCASSLAGGGPWDTQYFGPGTRLTVL.

V gene TRBV30 combines with J gene TRBJ1-4, with TRBD1 matching over 7 bases. Per germline, CDR1 GTSNPN and CDR2 SVGIG (reference sequence). V gave up 3 bases and J gave up 3 bases; unmatched junction bases: 13. The CDR3 totals 17 residues. CDR3 in amino acids: CAWRLTGVSRANEKLFF. CDR3 sequence (DNA): TGTGCCTGGAGGCTAACAGGGGTATCTAGGGCTAATGAAAAACTGTTTTTT.

The CDR3 spells CASSRKGQVEDEQYF. CDR3 nucleotide sequence: TGTGCCAGCAGCCGTAAGGGACAGGTTGAAGACGAGCAGTACTTC. The gene calls are TRBV16 and TRBJ2-7; 8 bases are shared with TRBD1. V shed 4 bases and J 5 bases; nucleotides not matched to a gene: 10. Germline CDR1 and CDR2: KGHSY and FQNENV. The CDR3 loop spans 15 amino acids.

The chain couples TRBV19 to TRBJ1-1; 8 nucleotides match TRBD1. The CDR3 extends over 13 amino acids. V was clipped by 9 bases and J by 1 base; unmatched bases: 4. Germline CDR1 reads LNHDA; CDR2 reads SQIVND (reference sequence). CDR3 DNA: TGTGCCAGCGGACAGGGACCGAACACTGAAGCTTTCTTT. It encodes CASGQGPNTEAFF.

This chain joins TRBV5-6 and TRBJ2-7; the match to TRBD1 covers 9 bases. The germline CDR1 and CDR2 sequences are SGHDT and YYEEEE. The V gene end was trimmed by 4 bases and the J gene end by 2 bases; junction bases not matched to a gene: 7. The CDR3 runs to 15 residues. CDR3 DNA sequence: TGTGCCAGCAGCCGCGCCGGGACAGGGACCTACGAGCAGTACTTC. Protein: CASSRAGTGTYEQYF. Full variable domain (outside the CDR3, taken from reference TRBV5-6 and TRBJ2-7): DAGVTQSPTHLIKTRGQQVTLRCSPKSGHDTVSWYQQALGQGPQFIFQYYEEEERQRGNFPDRFSGHQFPNYSSELNVNALLLGDSALYLCASSRAGTGTYEQYFGPGTRLTVT.

This rearrangement joins TRBV2 to TRBJ2-3; D perhaps matches TRBD2 (7 bases). Germline V gives CDR1 SNHLY, CDR2 FYNNEI. Trimming removed 8 bases at V and 1 base at J, with 10 bases between. CDR3 length: 13 residues. CDR3 DNA sequence: TGTGCCAGCGCGCGGGGGCGCACAGATACGCAGTATTTT. It yields the protein CASARGRTDTQYF.

The CDR3 nucleotides are TGTGCCAGCACCACCGGACAGGCCTATAACTATGGCTACACCTTC. Translating it yields CASTTGQAYNYGYTF. The chain employs TRBV28 and TRBJ1-2, with 7 bases matching TRBD1. From germline, CDR1 is MDHEN and CDR2 SYDVKM. The CDR3 is 15 residues long. Trimming took 7 bases from V and 1 from J; bases not matched to a gene: 9.

V usage is TRBV3-1 (or the pseudogene TRBV3-2) and J usage is TRBJ1-1, with D maybe TRBD1 (6 bases). The CDR3 spans 15 residues. Per the germline V gene, CDR1 is LGHDT and CDR2 is YNNKEL (reference sequence). V was shortened by 4 bases and J by 4 bases, with 16 bases between the two germline ends. The CDR3 sequence is CASSRMGAPVTEAFF. The CDR3 DNA sequence: TGTGCCAGCAGCCGCATGGGGGCGCCGGTCACTGAAGCTTTCTTT.

This chain uses TRBV6-1 with TRBJ1-5; D unclear. The V gene lost 3 bases and the J gene lost 3 bases, with 6 bases spanning the gap. The CDR3 extends over 13 amino acids. Germline loops: CDR1 MNHNS, CDR2 SASEGT. The CDR3 sequence is CASSDLVNQPQHF. CDR3 nucleotides: TGTGCCAGCAGTGATCTCGTCAATCAGCCCCAGCATTTT.

This clone is a singleton in its sample. The chain couples TRBV6-5 to TRBJ1-2, with 9 bases fitting TRBD1. Per germline, CDR1 MNHEY and CDR2 SVGAGI. The CDR3 has 13 amino acids. V trimming: 6 bases; J trimming: 13 bases; junction bases outside the gene matches: 12. For the CDR3, the DNA is TGTGCCAGCAGCACTGCGGGACAGGGTATAAGCACCTTC. Protein: CASSTAGQGISTF.

The chain links TRBV7-2 to TRBJ2-7; possibly TRBD1 for D (7 bases). The CDR3 length is 15 residues. The V gene lost 0 bases and the J gene lost 3 bases, with 12 bases spanning the gap. The V gene's germline CDR1 is SGHTA and CDR2 FQGNSA. The CDR3 DNA sequence: TGTGCCAGCAGCTTAGCCCCCCAGGGGGGCTACGAGCAGTACTTC. Translated, it gives CASSLAPQGGYEQYF.

The chain carries TRBV5-8 and TRBJ1-2, with 10 bases identical to TRBD1. Germline V gene data show CDR1 as SGHTS and CDR2 as YDEGEE. The CDR3 length is 15 residues. J gave up 2 bases and V 4 bases, and 5 bases lay outside the gene matches. CDR3 in amino acids: CASSPGTGANYGYTF. The CDR3 DNA reads TGTGCCAGCAGCCCCGGGACAGGGGCAAACTATGGCTACACCTTC.

This clone appeared once. The chain carries TRBV9 and TRBJ2-7; D is unresolved. The CDR3 length is 14 residues. The germline V gene encodes CDR1 SGDLS and CDR2 YYNGEE. V was cut by 3 bases and J by 7 bases, with 17 bases left in between. The DNA for the CDR3 is TGTGCCAGCAGCGCACGGAGTGGGTCGTGGGAGCAGTACTTC. Translating it yields CASSARSGSWEQYF.

The rearrangement uses TRBV28 and TRBJ1-6; maybe TRBD1 (6 bases). Trimming cost V 0 bases and J 0 bases, with 18 bases left between them. CDR3 length: 20 residues. Germline CDR1 is MDHEN and CDR2 is SYDVKM. CDR3 nucleotide sequence: TGTGCCAGCAGTTTATGGCCGGGGACATCTTTGGCCTCCTATAATTCACCCCTCCACTTT. As protein: CASSLWPGTSLASYNSPLHF.

The chain employs TRBV18 and TRBJ1-1; D not certain. Germline values: CDR1 KGHSH, CDR2 LQKENI. V was pared by 3 bases and J by 5 bases, with 16 bases between. This CDR3 spans 15 amino acids. The CDR3: CASSPIKEVKTEAFF. The CDR3 nucleotides are TGTGCCAGCTCACCTATTAAGGAGGTTAAGACTGAAGCTTTCTTT.

This clone has just a few counts. This chain connects TRBV6-6 to TRBJ1-5; D not resolved. Germline values: CDR1 MNHNY, CDR2 SVGAGI (reference sequence). Trimming took 0 bases from V and 0 from J, leaving 9 bases between them. This CDR3 spans 16 amino acids. This chain's CDR3 is CASSYSSGGSNQPQHF. CDR3 DNA sequence: TGTGCCAGCAGTTACTCGTCAGGAGGTAGCAATCAGCCCCAGCATTTT.

Concerning this clone itself: This CDR3 is also generated by other DNA sequences in the sample. This sequence joins TRBV18 and TRBJ1-1; D ambiguous. CDR3 size: 13 residues. CDR1 is KGHSH, CDR2 LQKENI, per germline. V gave up 3 bases and J gave up 1 base, with 6 bases separating them. The CDR3, as DNA: TGTGCCAGCTCACCTACACGGAACACTGAAGCTTTCTTT. Translated: CASSPTRNTEAFF.

The chain links TRBV5-1 to TRBJ1-2, with TRBD1 identical over 10 bases. Per the germline V gene, CDR1 is SGHRS and CDR2 is YFSETQ. Trimming took 0 bases from V and 0 from J; bases not matched to a gene: 8. This CDR3 is built from 18 residues. The CDR3 nucleotides are TGCGCCAGCAGCTTGGCCGCGGGACAGGGGCGCGCTAACTATGGCTACACCTTC. Residues: CASSLAAGQGRANYGYTF.

V gene TRBV10-3 combines with J gene TRBJ1-5, with D perhaps matching TRBD1 (5 bases). Germline V lookup: CDR1 ENHRY, CDR2 SYGVKD. Trimming shortened V by 6 bases and J by 2 bases, and 11 bases separated the two germline ends. The CDR3 contains 14 residues. The CDR3 loop reads CAIREDKGNQPQHF. CDR3 DNA sequence: TGTGCCATCAGAGAGGACAAAGGCAATCAGCCCCAGCATTTT.

V is TRBV28 and J is TRBJ1-4, with 10 bases fitting TRBD1. Per germline, CDR1 MDHEN and CDR2 SYDVKM. The CDR3 totals 15 residues. V trimming: 5 bases; J trimming: 7 bases; junction bases outside the gene matches: 7. CDR3 region: CASSLPGQGIEKLFF. The DNA of the CDR3 is TGTGCCAGCAGTCTCCCGGGACAGGGGATTGAAAAACTGTTTTTT.

The rearrangement uses TRBV6-5 and TRBJ2-1, with 9 bases lining up with TRBD1. This CDR3 comprises 13 residues. J lost 9 bases, V lost 7 bases, and 7 bases had no gene match. Germline loops: CDR1 MNHEY, CDR2 SVGAGI. Here the CDR3 DNA reads TGTGCCAGCACAGGGACAGGGATGAGTGAGCAGTTCTTC. Protein sequence: CASTGTGMSEQFF.

The chain combines TRBV7-3 with TRBJ2-2; 8 bases agree with TRBD1. Germline V gives CDR1 SGHTA, CDR2 FQGTGA. The CDR3 extends over 17 amino acids. V dropped 1 base and J dropped 1; count of bases not matched to a gene: 5. CDR3 residues: CASSLRGGQVNTGELFF. The CDR3 DNA reads as TGTGCCAGCAGCTTAAGAGGGGGACAGGTGAACACCGGGGAGCTGTTTTTT.

This clone was detected only a few times. The V call is TRBV27, the J call TRBJ1-2, with D tentatively TRBD1 (6 bases). This CDR3 is 16 amino acids long. V lost 5 bases to trimming and J lost 7 bases, with 23 bases between them. Per germline, CDR1 MNHEY and CDR2 SMNVEV (reference sequence). Here the CDR3 DNA reads TGTGCCAGCAGTCAGAGTCCAGGGGCGCGAGGGGGTGGCTACACCTTC. Protein: CASSQSPGARGGGYTF.

The V and J genes are TRBV2 and TRBJ1-2, with TRBD1 identical over 9 bases. The junction had 4 bases not matched to a gene; V was cut back by 6 bases and J by 5 bases. Germline V gene sequence: CDR1 SNHLY, CDR2 FYNNEI. The CDR3 covers 13 residues. CDR3 bases: TGTGCCAGCAGACCTGACAGGGGGTATGGCTACACCTTC. This sequence encodes CASRPDRGYGYTF.

The V and J genes are TRBV18 and TRBJ1-1; 8 nucleotides line up with TRBD1. Germline V CDR1 and CDR2: KGHSH, LQKENI. V gave up 2 bases and J gave up 1 base; unmatched junction bases: 6. The CDR3 runs to 16 residues. CDR3 sequence reads: CASSPWTGNENTEAFF. CDR3 coding DNA: TGTGCCAGCTCACCATGGACAGGGAATGAGAACACTGAAGCTTTCTTT.

The chain is built from TRBV6-1 and TRBJ1-6; no clear D. Germline loops: CDR1 MNHNS, CDR2 SASEGT. The CDR3 runs to 20 residues. With 0 bases removed from V and 0 bases from J, the gap between germline ends came to 18 bases. The CDR3 is CASSEAEPHSRFSYNSPLHF. The CDR3, as DNA: TGTGCCAGCAGTGAAGCCGAGCCCCACAGCCGTTTCTCCTATAATTCACCCCTCCACTTT.

This rearrangement joins TRBV27 to TRBJ2-1; D might be TRBD2 (5 bases). The CDR3 length is 16 residues. V lost 3 bases and J 7 bases, leaving 19 bases between the germline ends. The germline V gene has CDR1 MNHEY and CDR2 SMNVEV (reference sequence). The CDR3 nucleotides are TGTGCCAGCAGTTTGGAGCAGGTTCGCCGCGGGAATGAGCAGTTCTTC. Translated, it gives CASSLEQVRRGNEQFF.